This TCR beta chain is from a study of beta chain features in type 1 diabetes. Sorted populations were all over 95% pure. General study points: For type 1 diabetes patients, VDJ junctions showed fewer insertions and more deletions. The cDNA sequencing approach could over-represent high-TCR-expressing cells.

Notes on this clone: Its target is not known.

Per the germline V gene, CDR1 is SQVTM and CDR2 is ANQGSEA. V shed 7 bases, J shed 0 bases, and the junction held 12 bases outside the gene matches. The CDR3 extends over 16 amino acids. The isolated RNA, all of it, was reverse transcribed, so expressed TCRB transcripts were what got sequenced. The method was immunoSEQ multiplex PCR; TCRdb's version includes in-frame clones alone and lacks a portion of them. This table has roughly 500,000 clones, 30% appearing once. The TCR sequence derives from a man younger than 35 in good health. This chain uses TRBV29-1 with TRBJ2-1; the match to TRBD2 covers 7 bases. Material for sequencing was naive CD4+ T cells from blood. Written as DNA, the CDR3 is TGCAGCGCGTGGGGATCGGGCGGGAGCTCCTACAATGAGCAGTTCTTC. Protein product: CSAWGSGGSSYNEQFF.